The 10 T cell receptor beta chains below all came from one sample that was sequenced in a study of blood T cell repertoires in COVID-19. Some clones are missing from TCRdb's copy, which holds only in-frame ones; the method was immunoSEQ multiplex PCR. The sample shows some 300,000 clones, around four fifths of them seen only once. Sequenced input: peripheral blood. These TCRs come from a woman in her fifties or sixties with active or convalescent COVID-19.

The chain links TRBV5-1 to TRBJ2-1, with TRBD2 matching over 16 bases. V was pared by 3 bases and J by 8 bases, with 8 bases of the junction left unmatched. The CDR3 totals 17 residues. Germline loops: CDR1 SGHRS, CDR2 YFSETQ. Written as DNA, the CDR3 is TGCGCCAGCAGCTGGGGGACTAGCGGGAGGGCGGTCCATGAGCAGTTCTTC. It specifies CASSWGTSGRAVHEQFF.

The rearrangement uses TRBV28 and TRBJ2-7; 9 positions agree with TRBD1. This CDR3 contains 16 residues. CDR1 is MDHEN, CDR2 SYDVKM, per germline. After removal of 6 bases from V and 1 base from J, the junction contained 10 bases not matched to a gene. The CDR3 spells CASRGVRTGVSYEQYF. The CDR3 nucleotides are TGTGCCAGCAGAGGGGTCAGGACAGGGGTTTCCTACGAGCAGTACTTC.

This sequence joins TRBV7-2 and TRBJ2-1; D is ambiguous. CDR3 size: 13 residues. Germline values: CDR1 SGHTA, CDR2 FQGNSA. The V end lost 5 bases, the J end lost 12 bases, and 17 bases lay between the germline ends. The CDR3 DNA sequence: TGTGCCAGCAGCGCTTACATGGCCCATGGGCAGTTCTTC. Protein: CASSAYMAHGQFF.

J is TRBJ1-4 and V is TRBV24-1; D ambiguous. This CDR3 has 12 amino acids. V lost 0 bases and J lost 10, with 5 bases in between. Per germline, CDR1 KGHDR and CDR2 SFDVKD. CDR3: CATSDLLGKLFF. The CDR3 DNA sequence: TGTGCCACCAGTGATTTGCTAGGAAAACTGTTTTTT.

This chain connects TRBV6-5 to TRBJ2-7; possible D gene TRBD2, 6 bases. From germline, CDR1 is MNHEY and CDR2 SVGAGI. The CDR3 covers 10 residues. V was cut by 8 bases and J by 12 bases, with 14 bases left in between. The DNA for the CDR3 is TGTGCCAGCGGCAGGGAGGTGCGGTACTTC. Protein product: CASGREVRYF.

The chain carries TRBV7-2 and TRBJ2-4, with 7 bases fitting TRBD2. This CDR3 spans 15 amino acids. CDR1 and CDR2 from the germline V gene are SGHTA and FQGNSA. The V segment lost 5 bases and the J segment 8 bases; nucleotides outside the gene matches: 12. The CDR3 region is CASSPKMGGGDIQYF. The CDR3 nucleotides read TGTGCCAGCAGCCCCAAGATGGGGGGGGGTGACATTCAGTACTTC.

A few counts support this clone. The chain carries TRBV6-5 and TRBJ2-7, with 7 positions matching TRBD1. Trimming cost V 6 bases and J 0 bases; bases outside gene matches: 8. CDR1 is MNHEY, CDR2 SVGAGI, per germline. CDR3 length equals 15 residues. CDR3: CASRRGQVSSYEQYF. The CDR3 bases are TGTGCCAGCAGGCGTGGACAGGTCAGCTCCTACGAGCAGTACTTC.

This clone was counted a single time. V usage is TRBV28 and J usage is TRBJ2-1; 9 bases match TRBD2. The CDR3 is 14 amino acids. Germline V gene sequence: CDR1 MDHEN, CDR2 SYDVKM. Trimming removed 6 bases from V and 7 bases from J; junction bases left unmatched: 7. CDR3 bases: TGTGCCAGCAGCCCGGGACTAGCCGTAAATGAGCAGTTCTTC. It specifies CASSPGLAVNEQFF.

This chain uses TRBV2 with TRBJ2-3; D may be TRBD1 (6 bases). The V end lost 8 bases, the J end lost 2 bases, and 8 bases lay between the germline ends. Per germline, CDR1 SNHLY and CDR2 FYNNEI. The CDR3 loop spans 12 amino acids. In DNA form, the CDR3 reads TGTGCCAGCCTGGGACACACAGATACGCAGTATTTT. Translating it yields CASLGHTDTQYF.

The V call is TRBV6-7, the J call TRBJ1-6, with D hard to call. TRBV6-7 is reported as an ORF; its role is uncertain. V was cut by 2 bases and J by 17 bases, with 31 bases left in between. The CDR3 totals 18 residues. CDR3: CASSYAPIFFIQPPSVHF. DNA of the CDR3: TGTGCCAGCAGTTACGCCCCCATATTTTTCATACAACCTCCCTCCGTCCACTTT.